Each of the 8 T cell receptor beta chains below was sequenced from the same sample in a study of blood T cell repertoires in COVID-19. Sequenced by immunoSEQ multiplex PCR; TCRdb stores in-frame clones only, minus some. In the table there are more than 150,000 clones, roughly nine tenths of which are singletons. Input material: peripheral blood. These receptors were collected from a man aged 65-85 years with active or convalescent COVID-19.

This sequence joins TRBV18 and TRBJ1-1; a weak D match, TRBD1 (5 bases). Trimming took 1 base from V and 5 from J, leaving 11 bases between them. Per germline, CDR1 KGHSH and CDR2 LQKENI. The CDR3 runs to 14 residues. This CDR3 reads CASSPLGRVTEAFF. CDR3 nucleotides: TGTGCCAGCTCACCACTGGGGCGCGTGACTGAAGCTTTCTTT.

The chain is built from TRBV7-2 and TRBJ2-7; 11 nucleotides agree with TRBD1. The germline gives CDR1 SGHTA, CDR2 FQGNSA. This CDR3 spans 17 amino acids. The ends lost 2 bases at V and 3 bases at J; junction bases unmatched: 9. CDR3 nucleotide sequence: TGTGCCAGCAGCTTAAGGGGAGGGGGACAGGGGGACTACGAGCAGTACTTC. This sequence encodes CASSLRGGGQGDYEQYF.

The chain joins TRBV27 to TRBJ2-7; TRBD1 agrees at 7 bases. V was clipped by 4 bases and J by 3 bases; unmatched bases: 6. The CDR3 covers 14 residues. Germline V gene data show CDR1 as MNHEY and CDR2 as SMNVEV (reference sequence). The CDR3 DNA is TGTGCCAGCAGTTCCTTCGGGGACAGCTACGAGCAGTACTTC. Protein product: CASSSFGDSYEQYF.

The V gene is TRBV7-9, the J gene TRBJ2-3; 12 bases map to TRBD2. Germline trimming cut 8 bases from V and 6 bases from J; bases unmatched to any gene: 12. The CDR3 is made up of 16 amino acids. Germline CDR1 reads SEHNR; CDR2 reads FQNEAQ (reference sequence). CDR3 amino acids: CASRRGLAGGGDTQYF. The CDR3 region has the DNA TGTGCCAGCCGCCGGGGCCTAGCGGGAGGGGGGGATACGCAGTATTTT.

The J gene is TRBJ2-6, the V gene TRBV16, with D perhaps TRBD1 (7 bases). V dropped 3 bases and J dropped 0 bases, with 18 bases sitting between them. Germline-derived CDR1 and CDR2 are KGHSY and FQNENV. CDR3 length equals 19 residues. The CDR3 nucleotides read TGTGCCAGCAGCCACCCACCCAGGGGGGCGGGCTCTGGGGCCAACGTCCTGACTTTC. This encodes CASSHPPRGAGSGANVLTF.

The CDR3 region has the DNA TGTGCCAGCAGCCCGACGAGGGCGGAAAACACCGGGGAGCTGTTTTTT. It is translated as CASSPTRAENTGELFF. The chain employs TRBV7-2 and TRBJ2-2, with D tentatively TRBD2 (5 bases). This CDR3 comprises 16 residues. Trimming stripped 5 bases from V and 2 bases from J, with 15 bases between. The germline CDR1 and CDR2 sequences are SGHTA and FQGNSA.

The chain carries TRBV3-1 (or the pseudogene TRBV3-2) and TRBJ1-5; D possibly corresponds to TRBD1 (5 bases). This CDR3 is built from 14 residues. The ends were cut back, 3 bases at V and 3 bases at J, with 9 bases in the middle. Per germline, CDR1 LGHDT and CDR2 YNNKEL (reference sequence). CDR3 sequence (DNA): TGTGCCAGCAGCCATGGCGGGACCAATCAGCCCCAGCATTTT. It specifies CASSHGGTNQPQHF.

This chain uses TRBV7-9 with TRBJ2-7; tentatively, D is TRBD1 (6 bases). The V end was cut by 4 bases, the J end by 5 bases, with 18 bases between. The CDR3 spans 15 residues. Per the germline V gene, CDR1 is SEHNR and CDR2 is FQNEAQ (reference sequence). The CDR3 protein is CASSSLDSGPDEQYF. CDR3 in DNA: TGTGCCAGCAGCTCTCTGGACAGTGGACCGGACGAGCAGTACTTC.